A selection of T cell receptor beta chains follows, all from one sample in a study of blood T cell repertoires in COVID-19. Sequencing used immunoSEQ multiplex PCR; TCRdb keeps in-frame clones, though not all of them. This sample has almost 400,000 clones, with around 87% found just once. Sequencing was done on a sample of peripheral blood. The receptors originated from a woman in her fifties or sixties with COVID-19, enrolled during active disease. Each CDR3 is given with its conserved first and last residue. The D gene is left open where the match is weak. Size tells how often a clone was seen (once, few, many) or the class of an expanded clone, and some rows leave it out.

CDR3aa: CASSTRDKDYEQYF
CDR3nt: TGTGCCAGTAGTACCCGGGACAAAGACTACGAGCAGTACTTC
v_gene: TRBV19
abundance: once
j_gene: TRBJ2-7
d_gene: -

CDR3aa: CASSSLAGEYNEQFF
CDR3nt: TGTGCCAGCAGCTCTCTCGCGGGGGAGTACAATGAGCAGTTCTTC
v_gene: TRBV11-2
abundance: -
j_gene: TRBJ2-1
d_gene: TRBD2

CDR3aa: CASSIPVPNTEAFF
CDR3nt: TGTGCCAGTAGTATCCCCGTTCCGAACACTGAAGCTTTCTTT
v_gene: TRBV19
abundance: -
j_gene: TRBJ1-1
d_gene: -

CDR3aa: CASSYQRTGYEQYF
CDR3nt: TGTGCCAGCAGTTACCAACGGACTGGCTACGAGCAGTACTTC
v_gene: TRBV6-5
abundance: -
j_gene: TRBJ2-7
d_gene: -

CDR3aa: CASSLAGTGFGQPQHF
CDR3nt: TGCGCCAGCAGCTTGGCCGGGACAGGGTTTGGGCAGCCCCAGCATTTT
v_gene: TRBV5-1
abundance: -
j_gene: TRBJ1-5
d_gene: TRBD1

CDR3aa: CASSVEGTGRSGELFF
CDR3nt: TGTGCCAGCAGCGTAGAAGGGACAGGGAGGTCCGGGGAGCTGTTTTTT
v_gene: TRBV9
abundance: -
j_gene: TRBJ2-2
d_gene: TRBD1

CDR3aa: CASSLKTGLYGYTF
CDR3nt: TGTGCCAGTAGTCTGAAGACAGGGCTCTATGGCTACACCTTC
v_gene: TRBV19
abundance: once
j_gene: TRBJ1-2
d_gene: TRBD1

CDR3aa: CASRARGAYQETQYF
CDR3nt: TGTGCCAGCAGAGCCCGGGGAGCTTACCAAGAGACCCAGTACTTC
v_gene: TRBV3-1/TRBV3-2
abundance: once
j_gene: TRBJ2-5
d_gene: -

CDR3aa: CASSLGTGRTDTQYF
CDR3nt: TGTGCCAGCTCACTAGGGACAGGGAGAACAGATACGCAGTATTTT
v_gene: TRBV18
abundance: few
j_gene: TRBJ2-3
d_gene: TRBD1

CDR3aa: CSVSGQVSYEQYF
CDR3nt: TGCAGCGTATCGGGACAGGTTTCCTACGAGCAGTACTTC
v_gene: TRBV29-1
abundance: -
j_gene: TRBJ2-7
d_gene: TRBD1

CDR3aa: CASSLEGLTYEQYF
CDR3nt: TGCGCCAGCAGCTTGGAGGGGCTCACCTACGAGCAGTACTTC
v_gene: TRBV5-1
abundance: -
j_gene: TRBJ2-7
d_gene: -

CDR3aa: CASRGSGAVTLHF
CDR3nt: TGTGCCAGCAGGGGCTCAGGGGCGGTCACCCTCCACTTT
v_gene: TRBV27
abundance: -
j_gene: TRBJ1-6
d_gene: -

CDR3aa: CASGLFWTTKTGELFF
CDR3nt: TGTGCTAGTGGTTTGTTTTGGACTACAAAGACCGGGGAGCTGTTTTTT
v_gene: TRBV12-5
abundance: -
j_gene: TRBJ2-2
d_gene: -

CDR3aa: CASSNRVHEQFF
CDR3nt: TGTGCCAGTAGTAACAGGGTTCATGAGCAGTTCTTC
v_gene: TRBV19
abundance: -
j_gene: TRBJ2-1
d_gene: -

CDR3aa: CASTRDINQPQHF
CDR3nt: TGTGCCAGCACCAGGGACATTAATCAGCCCCAGCATTTT
v_gene: TRBV6-5
abundance: -
j_gene: TRBJ1-5
d_gene: -

CDR3aa: CASSSFGDEQYF
CDR3nt: TGCGCCAGCTCCTCCTTCGGGGACGAGCAGTACTTC
v_gene: TRBV5-1
abundance: -
j_gene: TRBJ2-7
d_gene: -

CDR3aa: CASSYQGLVVDTQYF
CDR3nt: TGTGCCAGCAGTTACCAGGGCCTCGTGGTAGATACGCAGTATTTT
v_gene: TRBV27
abundance: few
j_gene: TRBJ2-3
d_gene: -

CDR3aa: CASSLWQGTTDTQYF
CDR3nt: TGTGCCAGCTCACTTTGGCAGGGGACCACAGATACGCAGTATTTT
v_gene: TRBV18
abundance: -
j_gene: TRBJ2-3
d_gene: -

CDR3aa: CASSLGWDRYEQYF
CDR3nt: TGTGCCAGCAGCTTAGGGTGGGACAGGTACGAGCAGTACTTC
v_gene: TRBV11-2
abundance: -
j_gene: TRBJ2-7
d_gene: TRBD1

CDR3aa: CASSSPTTGGLVNEKLFF
CDR3nt: TGTGCCAGCAGCTCGCCGACGACAGGGGGCCTGGTAAACGAAAAACTGTTTTTT
v_gene: TRBV7-9
abundance: -
j_gene: TRBJ1-4
d_gene: TRBD1

CDR3aa: CASSLDGTERTLHF
CDR3nt: TGTGCCAGCAGCTTGGATGGGACTGAACGCACCCTCCACTTT
v_gene: TRBV5-6
abundance: -
j_gene: TRBJ1-6
d_gene: -

CDR3aa: CASRNPGLSYEQYF
CDR3nt: TGTGCCAGCAGGAACCCGGGACTTTCCTACGAGCAGTACTTC
v_gene: TRBV6-5
abundance: -
j_gene: TRBJ2-7
d_gene: -

CDR3aa: CASSGEEGLSYEQYF
CDR3nt: TGCGCCAGCAGCGGGGAAGAGGGACTCTCCTACGAGCAGTACTTC
v_gene: TRBV5-1
abundance: -
j_gene: TRBJ2-7
d_gene: -